This is a list of T cell receptor beta chains from one sample in a study of T-cell memory formation after mild COVID-19. TCRdb itself ran the 5' RACE reads through MiXCR, one entry per CDR3 protein. The data show roughly 160,000 distinct CDR3 sequences, 13% seen once. Sequencing input: PBMCs or a T cell subset sorted from them (not recorded which). These receptors originate from a man aged 18-30 years who had mild COVID-19 (a few samples of this study predate the infection). Cell type and time point are not known. Both conserved end residues are part of each CDR3. A D gene is named only where the DNA matches it firmly. Some rows mark clone size as missing; the rest say once, few, many or name a class of expanded clone.

d_call j_call clone_size v_call cdr3_aa cdr3_nt
- TRBJ1-2 - TRBV6-1 CASSEGGVDYGYTF TGTGCCAGCAGTGAAGGGGGGGTGGACTATGGCTACACCTTC
- TRBJ1-2 - TRBV24-1 CATSGSGQGDGYTF TGTGCCACCAGTGGAAGTGGGCAGGGAGATGGCTACACCTTC
- TRBJ2-3 - TRBV12-3/TRBV12-4 CASSFWRLTDTQYF TGTGCCAGCAGTTTTTGGAGGTTAACAGATACGCAGTATTTT
- TRBJ2-2 - TRBV7-9 CASSSSGAGELFF TGTGCCAGCAGCTCCTCAGGTGCCGGGGAGCTGTTTTTT
- TRBJ2-2 few TRBV11-2 CASSATGQPTTRWVTEDTGELFF TGTGCCAGCAGCGCCACCGGACAGCCTACCACCCGGTGGGTGACCGAGGACACCGGGGAGCTGTTTTTT
- TRBJ1-2 few TRBV5-1 CASSFWGWNRTYGYTF TGCGCCAGCAGCTTTTGGGGGTGGAACAGAACCTATGGCTACACCTTC
TRBD2 TRBJ2-5 few TRBV5-1 CASSLMRGDQETQYF TGCGCCAGCAGCTTGATGCGGGGGGATCAAGAGACCCAGTACTTC
- TRBJ1-1 once TRBV12-3/TRBV12-4 CASSSPGRNTEAFF TGTGCCAGCAGTTCACCGGGACGGAACACTGAAGCTTTCTTT
- TRBJ1-1 few TRBV10-3 CAISESAGKTFF TGTGCCATCAGTGAGTCGGCAGGGAAAACTTTCTTT
TRBD1 TRBJ1-2 - TRBV5-1 CASSLGTGMDGYTF TGCGCCAGCAGCCTAGGGACAGGGATGGATGGCTACACCTTC
TRBD2 TRBJ2-3 few TRBV7-2 CASSFQSGGLSTDTQYF TGTGCCAGCAGCTTCCAGAGCGGGGGGCTGAGCACAGATACGCAGTATTTT
TRBD1 TRBJ2-1 - TRBV30 CAWTLGQGKYNEQFF TGTGCCTGGACCCTCGGACAGGGGAAGTACAATGAGCAGTTCTTC
- TRBJ2-3 few TRBV7-9 CASSLSWDWTDTQYF TGTGCCAGCAGCTTATCTTGGGACTGGACAGATACGCAGTATTTT
- TRBJ2-2 - TRBV4-1 CASRSGILAGELFF TGCGCCAGTAGGAGTGGGATATTGGCCGGGGAGCTGTTTTTT
- TRBJ2-3 few TRBV12-3/TRBV12-4 CASSFAQGVDTQYF TGTGCCAGCAGTTTTGCCCAGGGTGTGGATACGCAGTATTTT
TRBD1 TRBJ2-6 - TRBV4-2 CASSLRQGTTSGANVLTF TGTGCCAGCAGCCTCAGACAGGGTACCACCTCGGGGGCCAACGTCCTGACTTTC
- TRBJ1-5 few TRBV4-1 CASSQVGQGNQPQHF TGCGCCAGCAGCCAAGTTGGGCAGGGGAATCAGCCCCAGCATTTT
- TRBJ2-7 - TRBV5-6 CASSSQGISYEQYF TGTGCCAGCAGCTCCCAGGGGATTTCCTACGAGCAGTACTTC
- TRBJ1-1 few TRBV18 CASSGGGNTEAFF TGTGCCAGCTCTGGGGGAGGAAACACTGAAGCTTTCTTT
TRBD2 TRBJ2-3 few TRBV5-1 CASSPGLAGGSTKDTQYF TGCGCCAGCAGCCCGGGACTAGCGGGGGGTTCCACCAAGGATACGCAGTATTTT
- TRBJ2-5 - TRBV7-2 CASSLGSFLETQYF TGTGCCAGCAGCTTAGGGAGCTTTCTAGAGACCCAGTACTTC
- TRBJ2-3 - TRBV4-3 CASSQASGSPSTDTQYF TGCGCCAGCAGCCAAGCCAGCGGCAGTCCCAGCACAGATACGCAGTATTTT
TRBD1 TRBJ2-5 few TRBV7-2 CASSSEGQGALGTQYF TGTGCCAGCAGCTCGGAGGGACAGGGGGCATTAGGGACCCAGTACTTC
- TRBJ2-2 - TRBV7-9 CASSLEVNTGELFF TGTGCCAGCAGCTTAGAAGTGAACACCGGGGAGCTGTTTTTT
- TRBJ2-1 - TRBV11-2 CASEESSYNEQFF TGTGCCAGTGAGGAGAGCTCCTACAATGAGCAGTTCTTC
- TRBJ1-1 few TRBV7-9 CASSLVGSQKAFF TGTGCCAGCAGCTTAGTAGGGTCCCAGAAGGCTTTCTTT
- TRBJ2-1 - TRBV5-1 CASSLIGAQGNEQFF TGCGCCAGCAGCTTGATAGGGGCTCAAGGGAATGAGCAGTTCTTC
- TRBJ2-6 - TRBV12-3/TRBV12-4 CASSLADSHGANVLTF TGTGCCAGCAGTTTAGCGGATAGCCATGGGGCCAACGTCCTGACTTTC
- TRBJ1-1 - TRBV5-1 CASSITANTEAFF TGCGCCAGCAGCATAACGGCGAACACTGAAGCTTTCTTT
- TRBJ1-5 few TRBV6-1 CASSERRGGPNQPQHF TGTGCCAGCAGTGAAAGGAGGGGGGGCCCCAATCAGCCCCAGCATTTT
- TRBJ2-5 few TRBV5-1 CASSPGVSWGLTGETQYF TGCGCCAGCAGCCCGGGGGTTTCGTGGGGCCTCACCGGAGAGACCCAGTACTTC
- TRBJ2-6 - TRBV5-1 CASRAAVSGANVLTF TGCGCCAGCAGGGCAGCGGTCTCTGGGGCCAACGTCCTGACTTTC
TRBD1 TRBJ2-2 - TRBV7-8 CASSLDGTGARTGELFF TGTGCCAGCAGCTTAGATGGGACAGGGGCCCGCACCGGGGAGCTGTTTTTT
- TRBJ2-1 few TRBV9 CASSPGSTRGNEQFF TGTGCCAGCAGCCCCGGGAGTACTAGAGGGAATGAGCAGTTCTTC
- TRBJ2-2 - TRBV5-1 CASSLEAGAGELFF TGCGCCAGCAGCTTGGAGGCGGGTGCCGGGGAGCTGTTTTTT
TRBD2 TRBJ2-3 many TRBV18 CASTGLAGTDTQYF TGTGCCAGCACGGGACTAGCGGGGACAGATACGCAGTATTTT
TRBD2 TRBJ2-3 - TRBV18 CASSFSGASTDTQYF TGTGCCAGCTCATTTAGCGGGGCTAGCACAGATACGCAGTATTTT
- TRBJ1-6 few TRBV3-1 CASKGTDSPLHF TGTGCCAGCAAGGGGACGGATTCACCCCTCCACTTT
- TRBJ1-6 - TRBV7-3 CASSSSGGSPLHF TGTGCCAGCAGCTCCTCTGGAGGATCACCCCTCCACTTT
TRBD1 TRBJ1-4 few TRBV7-8 CASSLDRGTNEKLFF TGTGCCAGCAGCCTGGACAGGGGAACTAATGAAAAACTGTTTTTT
- TRBJ1-2 few TRBV4-1 CASSQEFPGGGNGYTF TGCGCCAGCAGCCAAGAGTTTCCCGGGGGAGGGAATGGCTACACCTTC
- TRBJ1-5 - TRBV5-1 CASRGGSEGPQHF TGCGCCAGCAGGGGCGGATCGGAGGGGCCCCAGCATTTT
- TRBJ1-1 few TRBV20-1 CSARDFAVNTEAFF TGCAGTGCTAGAGATTTCGCGGTTAACACTGAAGCTTTCTTT
- TRBJ1-1 - TRBV9 CASSVGPGNTEAFF TGTGCCAGCAGCGTAGGACCGGGGAACACTGAAGCTTTCTTT
- TRBJ2-5 few TRBV12-5 CASGLTRAPVFETQYF TGTGCTAGTGGTTTGACTAGGGCCCCGGTATTCGAGACCCAGTACTTC
- TRBJ2-2 - TRBV4-1 CASSRVIANTGELFF TGCGCCAGCAGCCGAGTTATTGCGAACACCGGGGAGCTGTTTTTT
- TRBJ1-2 - TRBV28 CASSLYRDTGGYTF TGTGCCAGCAGTTTATACCGGGACACTGGGGGCTACACCTTC
TRBD2 TRBJ2-1 few TRBV7-2 CASSPRTRYEQFF TGTGCCAGCAGCCCTCGGACTAGGTATGAGCAGTTCTTC
- TRBJ2-3 - TRBV12-3/TRBV12-4 CASSIQGRGTDTQYF TGTGCCAGCAGTATTCAGGGGAGGGGAACAGATACGCAGTATTTT
TRBD1 TRBJ1-2 - TRBV6-2/TRBV6-3 CASSYPRQGIGGYTF TGTGCCAGCAGTTATCCCCGACAGGGGATAGGAGGCTACACCTTC
TRBD1 TRBJ1-1 - TRBV20-1 CSARELGQGAEAFF TGCAGTGCTAGAGAACTTGGGCAGGGGGCTGAAGCTTTCTTT
TRBD1 TRBJ1-3 - TRBV2 CASSPDRGTGNTIYF TGTGCCAGCAGCCCCGACAGGGGGACTGGAAACACCATATATTTT
- TRBJ2-2 - TRBV5-1 CASMVNGRAGGELFF TGCGCCAGCATGGTGAACGGCCGGGCTGGCGGGGAGCTGTTTTTT
- TRBJ2-2 - TRBV24-1 CATSDSGGQNTGELFF TGTGCCACCAGTGATTCGGGGGGCCAGAACACCGGGGAGCTGTTTTTT
- TRBJ1-1 few TRBV12-3/TRBV12-4 CASNLQGTVGTEAFF TGTGCCAGCAACCTCCAGGGGACGGTGGGAACTGAAGCTTTCTTT